This passage covers 21 T cell receptor beta chains from one sample sequenced in a study of shared clonotypes between healthy human individuals. Profiled with immunoSEQ multiplex PCR; TCRdb holds only in-frame clones, not every one. This sample has some 2.4 million clones, with more than 85% found just once. Specimen: naive CD4+ T cells from PBMCs. Subset given: CD45RA+ positively selected. The receptors were sampled from a man between 18 and 29 years old in good health. Some clones in this sample may be carry-over from other donors' samples.

V and J are TRBV2 and TRBJ2-5; 8 nucleotides line up with TRBD1. Germline V CDR1 and CDR2: SNHLY, FYNNEI. V dropped 6 bases and J dropped 2; count of bases not matched to a gene: 8. This CDR3 has 15 residues. CDR3 amino acids: CASRLGQGRQETQYF. The CDR3 nucleotides are TGTGCCAGCAGACTCGGACAGGGCAGGCAAGAGACCCAGTACTTC.

The J gene is TRBJ2-5, the V gene TRBV19; 9 bases fit TRBD1. Germline trimming cut 5 bases from V and 5 bases from J; bases unmatched to any gene: 9. The CDR3 loop spans 15 amino acids. Germline V lookup: CDR1 LNHDA, CDR2 SQIVND (reference sequence). CDR3 residues: CASSAWTGAGETQYF. The DNA for the CDR3 is TGTGCCAGTAGTGCTTGGACAGGGGCGGGGGAGACCCAGTACTTC.

V usage is TRBV4-3 and J usage is TRBJ1-2; the D gene is possibly TRBD1 (6 bases). Germline V gene lookup returns CDR1 LGHNA and CDR2 YSLEER. The CDR3 is 19 residues long. Trimming removed 2 bases from V and 5 bases from J, with 27 bases in between. This chain's CDR3 is CASSQTLAVTGTPPYGYTF. As DNA, the CDR3 is TGCGCCAGCAGCCAAACTCTGGCCGTTACAGGGACTCCCCCTTATGGCTACACCTTC.

The DNA of the CDR3 is TGTGCCAGCAGCTTAGTTGGGGCAGGAAGGGACACAGATACGCAGTATTTT. Amino acids: CASSLVGAGRDTDTQYF. V is TRBV7-9 and J is TRBJ2-3, with a tentative D call TRBD1 (5 bases). This CDR3 spans 17 amino acids. Germline CDR1 is SEHNR and CDR2 is FQNEAQ (reference sequence). The V end lost 1 base, the J end lost 2 bases, and 16 bases lay between the germline ends.

This rearrangement joins TRBV18 to TRBJ2-1, with no clear D. The V gene's germline CDR1 is KGHSH and CDR2 LQKENI. This CDR3 is 11 amino acids long. Trimming stripped 3 bases from V and 9 bases from J, with 6 bases between. The CDR3 loop reads CASSPQREQFF. Written as DNA, the CDR3 is TGTGCCAGCTCACCTCAACGTGAGCAGTTCTTC.

V usage is TRBV5-1 and J usage is TRBJ1-1; D possibly corresponds to TRBD1 (5 bases). Trimming removed 5 bases at V and 2 bases at J, with 10 bases between. The CDR3 runs to 13 residues. Germline CDR1 and CDR2: SGHRS and YFSETQ. CDR3: CASRQGDNTEAFF. Written as DNA, the CDR3 is TGCGCCAGCAGGCAGGGTGATAACACTGAAGCTTTCTTT.

The V and J genes are TRBV19 and TRBJ1-5; D is undetermined. V lost 2 bases to trimming and J lost 4 bases, with 9 bases between them. Germline V CDR1 and CDR2: LNHDA, SQIVND (reference sequence). This CDR3 is 14 amino acids long. The CDR3 DNA follows: TGTGCCAGTAGTATACCGGGTCAAAATCAGCCCCAGCATTTT. It specifies CASSIPGQNQPQHF.

This clone was seen just once. The same CDR3 arises from other DNA sequences in this sample as well. This chain joins TRBV28 and TRBJ1-4, with a tentative D call TRBD1 (5 bases). V was trimmed by 5 bases and J by 5 bases, leaving 9 bases between them. This CDR3 comprises 13 residues. Germline V gene sequence: CDR1 MDHEN, CDR2 SYDVKM. The CDR3 bases are TGTGCCAGCAGTAGACAGCTGAATGAAAAACTGTTTTTT. Its protein product is CASSRQLNEKLFF.

The chain uses TRBV7-3 and TRBJ2-3; the D gene is possibly TRBD2 (7 bases). CDR1 SGHTA and CDR2 FQGTGA come from the germline V gene. V lost 5 bases to trimming and J lost 5 bases, with 17 bases between them. This CDR3 is built from 15 residues. The DNA for the CDR3 is TGTGCCAGCAGCCCTAGGGGGGGGCGTGTAGATACGCAGTATTTT. Translating gives CASSPRGGRVDTQYF.

This clone was seen only a few times. This chain joins TRBV28 and TRBJ2-1, with D perhaps matching TRBD1 (7 bases). V was clipped by 7 bases and J by 3 bases, with 16 bases between them. In germline, CDR1 is MDHEN, CDR2 SYDVKM. This CDR3 has 15 residues. CDR3 sequence reads: CASTFGGGVYNEQFF. The CDR3 DNA is TGTGCCAGCACTTTCGGAGGGGGCGTCTACAATGAGCAGTTCTTC.

DNA of the CDR3: TGTGCCAGCAGCTTGGGGGACAGGGGGCGGGAGGCTGAAGCTTTCTTT. Protein: CASSLGDRGREAEAFF. The chain uses TRBV5-4 and TRBJ1-1; the match to TRBD1 covers 12 bases. The CDR3 sequence is 16 residues long. From germline, CDR1 is SGHNT and CDR2 YYREEE (reference sequence). Trimming at V came to 0 bases and at J to 6 bases, leaving 6 bases not matched to a gene. Together with reference TRBV5-4 and TRBJ1-1, the CDR3 gives the full variable domain: ETGVTQSPTHLIKTRGQQVTLRCSSQSGHNTVSWYQQALGQGPQFIFQYYREEENGRGNFPPRFSGLQFPNYSSELNVNALELDDSALYLCASSLGDRGREAEAFFGQGTRLTVV.

The chain has TRBV7-8 and TRBJ2-2; no definite D call. This CDR3 spans 16 amino acids. Per germline, CDR1 SGHVS and CDR2 FQNEAQ. The V end lost 1 base, the J end lost 7 bases, and 16 bases lay between the germline ends. CDR3 sequence: CASSLVPQPSGGELFF. CDR3 coding DNA: TGTGCCAGCAGCTTAGTTCCCCAGCCATCAGGCGGGGAGCTGTTTTTT.

On this clone itself: Other DNA sequences in the sample encode the same CDR3. The chain recombines TRBV6-5 with TRBJ1-1; D gene unclear. The V gene's germline CDR1 is MNHEY and CDR2 SVGAGI. The CDR3 has 13 residues. The ends were cut back, 2 bases at V and 4 bases at J, with 8 bases in the middle. In nucleotides, the CDR3 is TGTGCCAGCAGTTACGAACGGGGCACTGAAGCTTTCTTT. It yields the protein CASSYERGTEAFF.

The V call is TRBV2, the J call TRBJ2-7; weak D call: TRBD1 (6 bases). CDR3 length equals 15 residues. V was shortened by 4 bases and J by 1 base, with 14 bases between the two germline ends. The germline V gene has CDR1 SNHLY and CDR2 FYNNEI. Written as DNA, the CDR3 is TGTGCCAGCAGTGCCCGCAGGGGCAGGTCCTACGAGCAGTACTTC. Translation gives CASSARRGRSYEQYF.

As for this clone: Other DNA sequences in this sample translate to the same CDR3. DNA for the CDR3: TGCGCCAGCAGCCAAGATCCCGACCAAGAGACCCAGTACTTC. It specifies CASSQDPDQETQYF. The gene calls are TRBV4-1 and TRBJ2-5, with D unclear. CDR1 and CDR2 (germline): MGHRA, YSYEKL. The CDR3 runs 14 residues. V was shortened by 0 bases and J by 0 bases, with 5 bases between the two germline ends.

The chain combines TRBV4-1 with TRBJ1-2, with unresolved D. The germline V gene has CDR1 MGHRA and CDR2 YSYEKL. The V and J ends lost 3 bases and 7 bases respectively, with 12 bases between them. The CDR3 is 13 amino acids. The CDR3 protein is CASSHPQTSGYTF. CDR3 sequence (DNA): TGCGCCAGCAGCCATCCCCAGACCTCTGGCTACACCTTC.

V and J are TRBV30 and TRBJ2-7, with D possibly matching TRBD2 (5 bases). The CDR3 covers 16 residues. Germline V CDR1 and CDR2: GTSNPN, SVGIG (reference sequence). The V end was cut by 3 bases, the J end by 3 bases, with 21 bases between. The CDR3 region is CAWSLGSALGSYEQYF. CDR3 nucleotide sequence: TGTGCCTGGAGCTTAGGGTCCGCATTAGGGAGCTACGAGCAGTACTTC.

The chain combines TRBV11-1 with TRBJ1-1; possibly TRBD1 for D (6 bases). The germline V gene encodes CDR1 SGHAT and CDR2 FQDESV (reference sequence). The length of the CDR3 is 14 residues. V dropped 4 bases and J dropped 4 bases, with 13 bases sitting between them. The CDR3 bases are TGTGCCAGCAGCTCTAGACAGGTGGCCACTGAAGCTTTCTTT. Amino acid sequence: CASSSRQVATEAFF.

This chain links TRBV6-5 with TRBJ1-3, with D maybe TRBD1 (5 bases). The V gene's germline CDR1 is MNHEY and CDR2 SVGAGI. The CDR3 runs to 14 residues. The V end was cut by 6 bases, the J end by 3 bases, with 12 bases between. The DNA of the CDR3 is TGTGCCAGCAGCGTGGCAGGGAGTGGAAACACCATATATTTT. Its protein is CASSVAGSGNTIYF.

The chain has TRBV6-5 and TRBJ2-1; D gene uncertain. Between the trimmed V and J ends, which lost 7 bases and 5 bases, there was a span of 9 bases. This CDR3 is 12 amino acids long. Looked up from germline, CDR1 is MNHEY and CDR2 is SVGAGI. Here the CDR3 DNA reads TGTGCCAGCATTAATCGGAACAATGAGCAGTTCTTC. It is translated as CASINRNNEQFF.

The chain combines TRBV4-3 with TRBJ1-4; D unclear. Trimming left V 1 base short and J 3 bases short, with 9 bases between. The CDR3 is made up of 15 amino acids. Germline V CDR1 and CDR2: LGHNA, YSLEER. The CDR3 nucleotides are TGCGCCAGCAGCCAAGGGTGGAGAGCTAATGAAAAACTGTTTTTT. Translating it yields CASSQGWRANEKLFF.